This T cell receptor (beta chain) was identified in a study of monozygotic twins with inflammatory bowel disease. Study-level findings and limits: With others, IBD patients shared fewer clonotypes than healthy twins did, especially with disease activity. Possibly because of limited power, concordant and discordant twins showed no difference in repertoire similarity.

With respect to this clonotype: As yet, its antigen is unknown.

The germline CDR1 and CDR2 sequences are DFQATT and SNEGSKA (reference sequence). This CDR3 has 14 residues. In preparing each TCR library, 3,500 to 4,500 ng of total RNA was used. For each CDR3 protein, TCRdb gives one entry from its re-call of the 5' RACE reads, without DNA. Found here are nearly 450,000 distinct CDR3 sequences; the top ten clones hold about 2.3%. The sequence came from a human donor with ulcerative colitis or Crohn's disease, or a healthy co-twin of an affected twin (not recorded which). The chain has TRBV20-1 and TRBJ2-7; the TCRdb call, TRBD1, lacks DNA for checking. The specimen was blood. CDR3 amino acids: CSAREGGSLGEQYF.